The rows below give T cell receptor beta chains drawn from one sample of a study of regulatory and conventional T cells in RAG deficiency. TCRdb's copy holds only in-frame clones and misses some; the assay was immunoSEQ multiplex PCR. The sample has 30,000 to 35,000 clones, roughly three quarters seen once. These data were also reused for a study on regulatory T cells.

Sequencing was done on a sample of CD4+ effector T cells sorted from blood. The receptors were gathered from a human donor in good health. Each CDR3 is given with its conserved first and last residue.

cdr3_aa | j_call | v_call
CASSLASQKAYEQYF | TRBJ2-7 | TRBV5-1
CASSVAQHTGELFF | TRBJ2-2 | TRBV9
CASSPIWSRGSEQYF | TRBJ2-7 | TRBV27
CASSAPPPGQETQYF | TRBJ2-5 | TRBV9
CASSPVRGDTEAFF | TRBJ1-1 | TRBV18
CASSPPARAGSPLHF | TRBJ1-6 | TRBV28
CASSVVGLTDTQYF | TRBJ2-3 | TRBV9
CASSVGSASTNEKLFF | TRBJ1-4 | TRBV9
CASSFGFTDTQYF | TRBJ2-3 | TRBV7-3
CASGLVGAFF | TRBJ1-1 | TRBV12-5
CASSLIQGETQYF | TRBJ2-5 | TRBV7-9
CASSLTGDTEAFF | TRBJ1-1 | TRBV18
CASSFEHGRREQYF | TRBJ2-7 | TRBV28
CASKLGLSYEQYF | TRBJ2-7 | TRBV2
CASSPRETGGTGELFF | TRBJ2-2 | TRBV27
CASSGIGRGYGYTF | TRBJ1-2 | TRBV7-2
CASSLSMQGWVAFF | TRBJ1-1 | TRBV5-6
CASRPLAGGPGSYNEQFF | TRBJ2-1 | TRBV5-4
CASSSAGQGGAEAFF | TRBJ1-1 | TRBV6-5
CASSPRPSAGPTYEQYF | TRBJ2-7 | TRBV11-1
CAVDRTAEAFF | TRBJ1-1 | TRBV2
CASRRQGMNTEAFF | TRBJ1-1 | TRBV6-5
CASSPQNRGGGETQYF | TRBJ2-5 | TRBV5-1
CAGSPGQVGGIQYF | TRBJ2-4 | TRBV4-1
CATRSAPAYNEQFF | TRBJ2-1 | TRBV10-2
CASSPSTSGNEQFF | TRBJ2-1 | TRBV9
CSARSVPGYTF | TRBJ1-2 | TRBV20-1
CASSQGRVMKQGHYEQYF | TRBJ2-7 | TRBV4-1
CASSLGTGEYYGYTF | TRBJ1-2 | TRBV5-5
CASSLQRQQTQYF | TRBJ2-5 | TRBV7-3
CASSLQGGPYEQYF | TRBJ2-7 | TRBV5-4
CASSTGPSGNTIYF | TRBJ1-3 | TRBV6-5
CASSVGLARAENNEQFF | TRBJ2-1 | TRBV9
CASTEQTGANYGYTF | TRBJ1-2 | TRBV5-5